This entry features one TCR beta chain sequence. As yet, its antigen is unknown. Terminally differentiated effector memory CD45RA+ cells were left out of the naive CD8 fraction, which was CD45RO-negative and positively selected for CCR7. This entry comes from a study of shared clonotypes between healthy human individuals. Study outcomes and limitations: Relative to their counterparts shared across all four donors, non-shared clonotypes exhibited diminished generation probabilities.

TCRdb's table, derived via immunoSEQ multiplex PCR, lists solely in-frame clones and lacks some. This repertoire shows a few hundred thousand clones, over 95% found once; its top ten account for over 0.09%. V gave up 4 bases and J gave up 3 bases, with 13 bases separating them. The length of the CDR3 is 13 residues. Germline assignment: CDR1 SQVTM and CDR2 ANQGSEA. V usage is TRBV29-1 and J usage is TRBJ2-7, with D hard to call. The sequence came from a woman in her thirties in good health. The source material was naive CD8+ T cells sorted from blood. The CDR3 loop reads CSVGDGEHYEQYF. The CDR3 coding sequence is TGCAGCGTTGGAGACGGAGAGCACTACGAGCAGTACTTC.